Listed below are T cell receptor beta chains from one sample, sequenced in a study of neoadjuvant anti-PD-1 for oral cavity cancer. TCRdb keeps only in-frame clones here, not all; method: immunoSEQ multiplex PCR. Of 60,000 to 75,000 clones detected, approximately 79% appear once; the ten largest clones hold around 2.6%. The starting material was PBMCs, obtained before nivolumab (anti-PD-1) treatment. These receptors were obtained from a person between 35 and 79 years old with oral cavity squamous cell carcinoma. Each CDR3 is given with its conserved first and last residue. A D gene is named only where the DNA matches it firmly. Size is stated for part of the rows, as once, few or many counts, or as a class when the clone is expanded.

d_gene | j_gene | v_gene | abundance | CDR3aa | CDR3nt
- | TRBJ1-4 | TRBV6-1 | - | CASSEVRGGEKLFF | TGTGCCAGCAGTGAAGTGCGGGGGGGGGAAAAACTGTTTTTT
- | TRBJ2-1 | TRBV11-3 | once | CASSSGGPARDEQFF | TGTGCCAGCAGCTCCGGGGGCCCTGCAAGGGATGAGCAGTTCTTC
- | TRBJ1-2 | TRBV5-4 | - | CASSLGAGPAYGYTF | TGTGCCAGCAGCTTGGGGGCAGGGCCTGCTTATGGCTACACCTTC
TRBD1 | TRBJ2-3 | TRBV11-2 | - | CASSQFRGSTDTQYF | TGTGCCAGCAGTCAATTCAGGGGGAGCACAGATACGCAGTATTTT
- | TRBJ2-7 | TRBV7-6 | - | CASSTTSGTNVYEQYF | TGTGCCAGCAGCACCACCTCCGGGACAAACGTCTACGAGCAGTACTTC
TRBD2 | TRBJ2-5 | TRBV5-1 | - | CASKERGGQETQYF | TGCGCCAGCAAGGAGCGGGGGGGCCAAGAGACCCAGTACTTC
- | TRBJ1-1 | TRBV2 | few | CASSDPRFGRTEAFF | TGTGCCAGCAGTGATCCCCGTTTCGGGCGGACTGAAGCTTTCTTT
- | TRBJ1-2 | TRBV7-9 | - | CASSLNYGYTF | TGTGCCAGCAGCTTGAATTATGGCTACACCTTC
- | TRBJ2-7 | TRBV9 | - | CASSAGGRAYEQYF | TGTGCCAGCAGCGCCGGGGGACGGGCCTACGAGCAGTACTTC
TRBD2 | TRBJ2-1 | TRBV5-4 | - | CASSLTGTSRTNEQFF | TGTGCCAGCAGCTTAACCGGGACTAGCCGTACGAATGAGCAGTTCTTC
TRBD1 | TRBJ1-5 | TRBV6-1 | - | CASSQASGGKGNQPQHF | TGTGCCAGCAGTCAAGCGTCAGGGGGGAAAGGCAATCAGCCCCAGCATTTT
TRBD1 | TRBJ1-2 | TRBV5-5 | - | CASSLSEGARGPNYGYTF | TGTGCCAGCAGCTTGTCAGAGGGGGCGCGAGGCCCTAACTATGGCTACACCTTC
- | TRBJ1-3 | TRBV11-2 | - | CASSLVLAISGNTIYF | TGTGCCAGCAGCTTAGTACTGGCGATCTCTGGAAACACCATATATTTT
TRBD2 | TRBJ2-5 | TRBV19 | - | CASSMSGGRETQYF | TGTGCCAGTAGTATGAGCGGGGGGCGAGAGACCCAGTACTTC
- | TRBJ1-1 | TRBV15 | - | CATSAPVGAFF | TGTGCCACCAGCGCCCCCGTTGGAGCTTTCTTT
- | TRBJ2-2 | TRBV2 | - | CASSGPGQNTGELFF | TGTGCCAGCAGTGGGCCGGGACAAAACACCGGGGAGCTGTTTTTT
TRBD1 | TRBJ1-6 | TRBV5-1 | - | CASSSYRTGAPLHF | TGCGCCAGCTCGAGCTATAGGACAGGCGCACCCCTCCACTTT
- | TRBJ1-5 | TRBV10-2 | - | CASTQREGQPQHF | TGCGCCAGCACCCAAAGGGAAGGGCAGCCCCAGCATTTT
- | TRBJ2-5 | TRBV5-4 | - | CASSPPAPQETQYF | TGTGCCAGCAGCCCCCCGGCGCCCCAAGAGACCCAGTACTTC
TRBD2 | TRBJ2-5 | TRBV11-2 | - | CASSLGSGGETQYF | TGTGCCAGCAGCTTAGGTAGCGGGGGAGAGACCCAGTACTTC
TRBD2 | TRBJ2-7 | TRBV6-5 | - | CASSPAGGAYEQYF | TGTGCCAGCAGTCCAGCGGGGGGCGCCTACGAGCAGTACTTC
TRBD1 | TRBJ1-3 | TRBV9 | once | CASSVVGTGPGNTIYF | TGTGCCAGCAGCGTAGTCGGGACAGGTCCTGGAAACACCATATATTTT
TRBD2 | TRBJ2-1 | TRBV11-3 | few | CASSLVGGTSNEQFF | TGTGCCAGCAGCTTAGTGGGGGGGACTAGCAATGAGCAGTTCTTC
- | TRBJ2-7 | TRBV23-1 | few | CASSQPEANPYEQYF | TGCGCCAGCAGTCAACCCGAGGCCAACCCTTACGAGCAGTACTTC
- | TRBJ2-7 | TRBV28 | few | CASRAQGAYEQYF | TGTGCCAGCAGGGCACAGGGCGCCTACGAGCAGTACTTC
- | TRBJ2-7 | TRBV7-8 | once | CASSLDNYEQYF | TGTGCCAGCAGCTTAGACAACTACGAGCAGTACTTC
- | TRBJ1-1 | TRBV29-1 | - | CSVGRALGTEAFF | TGCAGCGTTGGAAGGGCTCTGGGCACTGAAGCTTTCTTT
- | TRBJ2-7 | TRBV5-6 | - | CASSSGLSSYEQYF | TGTGCCAGCAGCTCGGGGTTGAGCTCCTACGAGCAGTACTTC
- | TRBJ1-2 | TRBV6-4 | - | CASSGQGEGSEGYTF | TGTGCCAGCAGCGGTCAGGGAGAGGGTTCGGAGGGCTACACCTTC
- | TRBJ2-7 | TRBV7-7 | - | CASSPGMTSGSYEQYF | TGTGCCAGCAGCCCCGGGATGACTTCGGGGTCCTACGAGCAGTACTTC
- | TRBJ1-1 | TRBV6-6 | - | CASSYLTEAFF | TGTGCCAGCAGTTACCTAACTGAAGCTTTCTTT
- | TRBJ2-3 | TRBV5-6 | - | CASSSTRVTQYF | TGTGCCAGCAGCTCTACTAGGGTTACGCAGTATTTT
- | TRBJ2-2 | TRBV25-1 | - | CASNFRNTGELFF | TGTGCCAGCAATTTCAGAAACACCGGGGAGCTGTTTTTT
- | TRBJ1-1 | TRBV6-1 | - | CASSEPRRLGEAFF | TGTGCCAGCAGTGAACCACGGAGACTAGGTGAAGCTTTCTTT
- | TRBJ1-1 | TRBV9 | - | CASSVVPYTEAFF | TGTGCCAGCAGCGTAGTACCCTACACTGAAGCTTTCTTT